The 18 T cell receptor beta chains below were found in one sample sequenced in a study of cytomegalovirus exposure and HLA in healthy donors. PCR was performed using 60 Vbeta and 13 Jbeta primers. Repertoires were generated with immunoSEQ multiplex PCR, while TCRdb's copy carries only in-frame clones and drops some. This sample has 180,000 or so clones; roughly 88% occur once, and the top ten carry roughly 9.3%. The material sequenced was PBMCs. These receptors all come from a man between 18 and 29 years old in good health and CMV-seropositive.

This rearrangement joins TRBV23-1 to TRBJ1-1, with D possibly TRBD1 on 5 matching bases. TRBV23-1 counts as an open reading frame of uncertain function. This CDR3 spans 16 amino acids. Trimming pared 2 bases from V and 0 bases from J, leaving 13 bases between. The CDR3 is CASSQPVGAMNTEAFF. CDR3 nucleotide sequence: TGCGCCAGCAGTCAACCTGTTGGGGCAATGAACACTGAAGCTTTCTTT.

This chain connects TRBV27 to TRBJ2-7, with TRBD2 matching 9 bases. CDR3 size: 15 residues. Unmatched junction bases numbered 7, after V lost 0 bases and J lost 7 bases. The germline V gene encodes CDR1 MNHEY and CDR2 SMNVEV (reference sequence). The CDR3 spells CASSLSSGLAGEQYF. CDR3 bases: TGTGCCAGCAGTTTATCTTCGGGACTAGCAGGGGAGCAGTACTTC.

The chain carries TRBV10-3 and TRBJ2-5; D is unresolved. In germline, CDR1 is ENHRY, CDR2 SYGVKD. V shed 3 bases and J shed 0 bases, with 14 bases lying between them. The CDR3 totals 16 residues. The CDR3 region has the DNA TGTGCCATCAGTGAAGGAGCCACTCTCCACCAAGAGACCCAGTACTTC. Its translation is CAISEGATLHQETQYF.

The chain joins TRBV6-1 to TRBJ1-1; 7 positions match TRBD1. Germline V gives CDR1 MNHNS, CDR2 SASEGT. The CDR3 is 15 residues long. V gave up 3 bases and J gave up 5 bases; unmatched junction bases: 9. The CDR3 protein is CASSEVTGARTEAFF. The CDR3 coding sequence is TGTGCCAGCAGTGAGGTTACAGGGGCCAGGACTGAAGCTTTCTTT.

As to this clone: The junction and the germline gene differ at one end; a read error may be behind it. Other DNA variants within this sample encode the same CDR3. The gene calls are TRBV2 and TRBJ1-6, with a tentative D call TRBD1 (6 bases). CDR1 SNHLY and CDR2 FYNNEI come from the germline V gene. The CDR3 has 14 amino acids. The CDR3 sequence is CASSEVRGNSPLHF. In DNA, the CDR3 is TGTGCCAGCAGTGAGGTCAGGGGAAATTCCCCCCTCCACTTT.

The J gene is TRBJ2-3, the V gene TRBV27; TRBD1 is a possible D gene (5 bases). The CDR3 length is 14 residues. The germline V gene encodes CDR1 MNHEY and CDR2 SMNVEV (reference sequence). The germline V and J ends were trimmed by 6 bases and 1 base, with 11 bases remaining between them. This CDR3 reads CASRVDSRTDTQYF. DNA for the CDR3: TGTGCCAGCAGGGTCGACAGTCGCACAGATACGCAGTATTTT.

This rearrangement joins TRBV2 to TRBJ2-5; 11 bases agree with TRBD1. Germline assignment: CDR1 SNHLY and CDR2 FYNNEI. The CDR3 has 15 residues. V was pared by 4 bases and J by 4 bases, with 5 bases of the junction left unmatched. Here the CDR3 DNA reads TGTGCCAGCAGTGCGGACAGGGGGCGCCGAGAGACCCAGTACTTC. Its translation is CASSADRGRRETQYF.

This chain connects TRBV11-3 to TRBJ2-2, with a possible D match to TRBD1 (6 bases). Trimming took 5 bases from V and 5 from J, leaving 12 bases between them. This CDR3 spans 14 amino acids. Germline values: CDR1 SGHNT, CDR2 YENEEA. The DNA of the CDR3 is TGTGCCAGCAGCCCCAGGGGAGAAACCGGGGAGCTGTTTTTT. Translated: CASSPRGETGELFF.

The chain is built from TRBV7-9 and TRBJ2-3; 9 bases are shared with TRBD1. This CDR3 has 14 amino acids. The V gene's germline CDR1 is SEHNR and CDR2 FQNEAQ (reference sequence). V trimming: 3 bases; J trimming: 4 bases; junction bases outside the gene matches: 2. This CDR3 reads CASSLGQGPDTQYF. CDR3 coding DNA: TGTGCCAGCAGCTTGGGACAGGGTCCAGATACGCAGTATTTT.

In its sample, this clone was seen a few times. The V call is TRBV2, the J call TRBJ1-1, with no clear D. Germline V gives CDR1 SNHLY, CDR2 FYNNEI. This CDR3 is 11 amino acids long. The V gene lost 4 bases and the J gene lost 8 bases, with 8 bases spanning the gap. The CDR3 spells CASSGRYEAFF. As DNA, the CDR3 is TGTGCCAGCAGTGGGAGGTACGAAGCTTTCTTT.

CDR3 in DNA: TGCGCCAGCAGCCAGGACAGTTACAATGAGCAGTTCTTC. Protein product: CASSQDSYNEQFF. The rearrangement joins TRBV4-1 to TRBJ2-1; TRBD1 is a possible D gene (6 bases). V was cut by 3 bases and J by 4 bases, with 7 bases left in between. The CDR3 is 13 residues long. Germline V gene lookup returns CDR1 MGHRA and CDR2 YSYEKL.

V and J are TRBV2 and TRBJ1-5; TRBD1 agrees at 9 bases. Germline V gene lookup returns CDR1 SNHLY and CDR2 FYNNEI. CDR3 size: 15 residues. Unmatched junction bases numbered 12, after V lost 8 bases and J lost 7 bases. The CDR3 nucleotides are TGTGCCAGCCTCCCGGGACAGGGTACGCACCAGCCCCAGCATTTT. Its protein is CASLPGQGTHQPQHF.

In the case of this clone: A read error may account for a junction end that differs from germline. The chain has TRBV6-5 and TRBJ2-7, with TRBD1 identical over 7 bases. This CDR3 has 16 residues. The V gene's germline CDR1 is MNHEY and CDR2 SVGAGI. The CDR3 spells CASSYSGQDDVYEQYF. CDR3 nucleotides: TGTGCCAGCAGCTACTCCGGACAGGACGATGTCTACGAGCAGTACTTC.

The J gene is TRBJ2-1, the V gene TRBV5-1; maybe TRBD1 (5 bases). In germline, CDR1 is SGHRS, CDR2 YFSETQ. V dropped 5 bases and J dropped 4 bases, with 10 bases sitting between them. This CDR3 spans 13 amino acids. CDR3 DNA: TGCGCCAGCAGGAGCGACAGTTACAATGAGCAGTTCTTC. Translating gives CASRSDSYNEQFF. Complete variable domain (other parts from reference TRBV5-1 and TRBJ2-1): KAGVTQTPRYLIKTRGQQVTLSCSPISGHRSVSWYQQTPGQGLQFLFEYFSETQRNKGNFPGRFSGRQFSNSRSEMNVSTLELGDSALYLCASRSDSYNEQFFGPGTRLTVL.

The chain combines TRBV9 with TRBJ1-1, with TRBD1 as a possible D gene (6 bases). The CDR3 is made up of 16 amino acids. The germline gives CDR1 SGDLS, CDR2 YYNGEE. Trimming left V 0 bases short and J 5 bases short, with 17 bases between. The CDR3 here is CASSVAGGGGRTEAFF. The CDR3 DNA follows: TGTGCCAGCAGCGTAGCGGGAGGGGGTGGCCGGACTGAAGCTTTCTTT.

V and J are TRBV5-6 and TRBJ2-2, with 14 bases identical to TRBD2. CDR1 and CDR2 from the germline V gene are SGHDT and YYEEEE. V gave up 4 bases and J gave up 5 bases; unmatched junction bases: 1. The CDR3 covers 15 residues. In DNA, the CDR3 is TGTGCCAGCAGCGGACTAGCGGGAGGTACCGGGGAGCTGTTTTTT. The encoded protein is CASSGLAGGTGELFF.

This chain links TRBV2 with TRBJ2-1; 9 bases match TRBD2. J lost 6 bases, V lost 3 bases, and 6 bases had no gene match. Germline V lookup: CDR1 SNHLY, CDR2 FYNNEI. This CDR3 has 15 residues. The CDR3 bases are TGTGCCAGCAGTGAGTGGCGGGGGGGCCCCAATGAGCAGTTCTTC. This encodes CASSEWRGGPNEQFF.

The chain joins TRBV6-1 to TRBJ1-5; unclear D gene. CDR3 length: 13 residues. V was trimmed by 6 bases and J by 1 base, leaving 7 bases between them. Germline V gene lookup returns CDR1 MNHNS and CDR2 SASEGT. CDR3 DNA: TGTGCCAGCAGGCTCAGGAGCAATCAGCCCCAGCATTTT. Residues: CASRLRSNQPQHF.